Included here is one T cell receptor beta chain sequence, with context. The sample originates from a study of blood T cell repertoires in COVID-19. About the study: The United States, Italy and Spain provided the acute and convalescent COVID-19 samples.

Per the germline V gene, CDR1 is SGHRS and CDR2 is YFSETQ. The CDR3 extends over 13 amino acids. With V trimmed by 2 bases and J by 7 bases, 5 bases remained unmatched. In the original processing: Amplification of reference gene primers was used by the study to estimate nucleated cell counts. Libraries were prepared by immunoSEQ multiplex PCR; TCRdb keeps only in-frame clonotypes and omits some of them. V and J calls and clone size are as listed in that table; D and trimming were resolved from the DNA. This sample carries fewer than 500,000 clones, roughly 86% of them seen once, and the ten largest clones take 1.3%. Cohort 3 donors were reported recovered after two negative PCRs, clearance, or symptom resolution.

This chain connects TRBV5-1 to TRBJ1-2, with 7 nucleotides matching TRBD1. This TCR was recovered from a man younger than 40 who had recovered from COVID-19. Sequenced sample: PBMCs or T cells enriched from blood (not recorded which). The CDR3 loop reads CASSFYPGGGYTF. The CDR3 bases are TGCGCCAGCAGCTTCTACCCAGGGGGTGGCTACACCTTC. Filled out from reference TRBV5-1 and TRBJ1-2, the complete variable domain reads KAGVTQTPRYLIKTRGQQVTLSCSPISGHRSVSWYQQTPGQGLQFLFEYFSETQRNKGNFPGRFSGRQFSNSRSEMNVSTLELGDSALYLCASSFYPGGGYTFGSGTRLTVV.